This T cell receptor beta chain appears in the sequencing data of a study of blood T cell repertoires in COVID-19. Looking at the study overall: There were acute and convalescent COVID-19 samples, and they came from the United States, Italy and Spain. T cells, B-cell-depleted T cells, or PBMCs supplied cDNA or gDNA.

Original processing methods: For nucleated cells, counts were estimated from reference gene primer amplification. This table comes from immunoSEQ multiplex PCR, and its TCRdb copy is limited to in-frame clones, with some not included. V, J and clone size were drawn from that table, and D and trimming were deduced from the DNA. The top ten hold around 32% of the sample, which has tens of thousands of clones, around 80% seen once. The V end lost 6 bases, the J end lost 6 bases, and 12 bases lay between the germline ends. CDR3 length equals 13 residues. Germline V gene lookup returns CDR1 LNHDA and CDR2 SQIVND (reference sequence).

The chain combines TRBV19 with TRBJ2-1, with D hard to call. The sample taken for sequencing was peripheral blood. The receptor was derived from a human donor in a cohort sampled during active COVID-19. Written as DNA, the CDR3 is TGTGCCAGTAGCATGAAAGGCGGCAATGAGCAGTTCTTC. Encoded protein: CASSMKGGNEQFF.